This paragraph covers one TCR beta chain sequence. Its antigen is unidentified. This record comes from a study of CXCR3-negative and CXCR3-positive naive CD8 T cells. UMI-labeled 5' RACE yielded the TRB cDNA libraries. TCRdb reprocessed the 5' RACE reads, with one entry per CDR3 protein and no DNA. This repertoire comprises 75,000 to 90,000 distinct CDR3 sequences; its ten largest clones make up 0.62%. The CDR3 is 14 amino acids. Study results and limitations: Naive cells with CXCR3 showed TRB CDR3s that were more hydrophobic than those in CXCR3-negative naive cells. Whereas memory cells differed, naive CXCR3-negative and CXCR3-positive cells shared similar TRBV-TRBJ usage.

The chain combines TRBV12-3 or TRBV12-4 with TRBJ2-7; the TCRdb call, TRBD1, lacks DNA for checking. The receptor's source is a human donor in good health. Some clones in this sample may be carry-over from other donors' samples. Sequencing was done on a sample of naive CXCR3+ CD8+ T cells from blood. Subset in this sample: CD45RO-CCR7+CD27+CD95- naive CD8+ T cells expressing CXCR3 (TNR3+). The CDR3 spells CASSGTGRNYEQYF.